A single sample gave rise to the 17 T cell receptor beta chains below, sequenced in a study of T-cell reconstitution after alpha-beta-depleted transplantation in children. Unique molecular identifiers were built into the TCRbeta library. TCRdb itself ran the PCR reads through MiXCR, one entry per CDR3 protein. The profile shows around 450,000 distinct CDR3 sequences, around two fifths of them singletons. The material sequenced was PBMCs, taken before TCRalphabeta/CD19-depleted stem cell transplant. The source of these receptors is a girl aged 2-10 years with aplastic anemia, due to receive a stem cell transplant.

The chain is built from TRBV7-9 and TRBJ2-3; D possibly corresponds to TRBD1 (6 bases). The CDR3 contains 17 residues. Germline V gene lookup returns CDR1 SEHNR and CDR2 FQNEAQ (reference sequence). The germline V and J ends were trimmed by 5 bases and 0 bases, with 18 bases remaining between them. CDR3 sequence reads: CASSDVGAGASTDTQYF. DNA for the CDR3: TGTGCCAGCAGCGACGTGGGGGCAGGCGCTAGCACAGATACGCAGTATTTT.

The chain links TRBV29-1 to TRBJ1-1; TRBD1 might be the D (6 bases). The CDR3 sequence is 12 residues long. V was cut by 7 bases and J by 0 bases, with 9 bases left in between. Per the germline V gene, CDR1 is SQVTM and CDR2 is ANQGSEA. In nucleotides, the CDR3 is TGCAGCGGACAGGTTATGAACACTGAAGCTTTCTTT. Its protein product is CSGQVMNTEAFF.

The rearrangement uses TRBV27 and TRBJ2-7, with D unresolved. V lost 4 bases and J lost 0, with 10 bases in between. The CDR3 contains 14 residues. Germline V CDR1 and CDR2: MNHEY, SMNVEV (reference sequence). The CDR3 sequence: CASSSDQFSYEQYF. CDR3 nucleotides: TGTGCCAGCAGTTCGGACCAATTCTCCTACGAGCAGTACTTC.

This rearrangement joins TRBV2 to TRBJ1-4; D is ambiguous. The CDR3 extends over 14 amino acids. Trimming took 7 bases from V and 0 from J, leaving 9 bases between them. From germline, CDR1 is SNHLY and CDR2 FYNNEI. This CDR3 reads CASKGRPTNEKLFF. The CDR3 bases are TGTGCCAGCAAGGGCAGGCCAACTAATGAAAAACTGTTTTTT.

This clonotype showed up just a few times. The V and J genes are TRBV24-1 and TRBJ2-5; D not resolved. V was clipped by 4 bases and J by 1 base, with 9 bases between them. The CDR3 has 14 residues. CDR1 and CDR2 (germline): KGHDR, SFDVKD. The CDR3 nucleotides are TGTGCCACCAGTGAGCCGGGTACCCAAGAGACCCAGTACTTC. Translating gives CATSEPGTQETQYF.

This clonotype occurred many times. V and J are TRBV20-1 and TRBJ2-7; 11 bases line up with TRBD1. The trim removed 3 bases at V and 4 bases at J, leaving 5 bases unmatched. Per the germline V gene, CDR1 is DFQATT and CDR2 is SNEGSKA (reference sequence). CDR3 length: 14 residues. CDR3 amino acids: CSASGTGGAYEQYF. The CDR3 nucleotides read TGCAGTGCTAGTGGGACAGGGGGGGCGTACGAGCAGTACTTC.

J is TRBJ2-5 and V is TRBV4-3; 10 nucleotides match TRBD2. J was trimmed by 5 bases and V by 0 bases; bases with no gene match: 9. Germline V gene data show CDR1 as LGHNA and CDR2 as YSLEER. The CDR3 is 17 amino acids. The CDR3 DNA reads TGCGCCAGCAGCCAAGATGCTAGCGGGAGTAGTAGGGAGACCCAGTACTTC. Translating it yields CASSQDASGSSRETQYF.

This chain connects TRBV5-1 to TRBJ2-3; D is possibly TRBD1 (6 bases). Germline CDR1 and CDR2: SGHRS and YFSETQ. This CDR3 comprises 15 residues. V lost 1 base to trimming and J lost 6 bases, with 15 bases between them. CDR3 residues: CASSLLQGGEDTQYF. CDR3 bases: TGCGCCAGCAGCTTGCTACAGGGTGGTGAGGATACGCAGTATTTT.

CDR3 nucleotide sequence: TGTGCCAGCTCACCACGGCGGGGGGGCCTTGGTAATGAGCAGTTCTTC. Protein: CASSPRRGGLGNEQFF. The chain combines TRBV18 with TRBJ2-1; the match to TRBD2 covers 9 bases. After removal of 1 base from V and 7 bases from J, the junction contained 8 bases not matched to a gene. Germline V gene sequence: CDR1 KGHSH, CDR2 LQKENI. The CDR3 is 16 amino acids.

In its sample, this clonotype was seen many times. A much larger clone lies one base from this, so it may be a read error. CDR3: CSVEGQTYEQYF. The CDR3 DNA is TGCAGCGTTGAGGGCCAAACCTACGAGCAGTACTTC. The chain has TRBV29-1 and TRBJ2-7; D unclear. Germline CDR1 is SQVTM and CDR2 is ANQGSEA. V lost 3 bases and J lost 2, with 8 bases in between. CDR3 length: 12 residues.

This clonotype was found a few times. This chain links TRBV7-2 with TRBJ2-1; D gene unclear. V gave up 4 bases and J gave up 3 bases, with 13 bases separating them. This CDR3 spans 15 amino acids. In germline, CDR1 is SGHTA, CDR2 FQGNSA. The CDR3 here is CASSSALGGYNEQFF. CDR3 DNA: TGTGCCAGCAGCTCGGCGCTGGGCGGCTACAATGAGCAGTTCTTC.

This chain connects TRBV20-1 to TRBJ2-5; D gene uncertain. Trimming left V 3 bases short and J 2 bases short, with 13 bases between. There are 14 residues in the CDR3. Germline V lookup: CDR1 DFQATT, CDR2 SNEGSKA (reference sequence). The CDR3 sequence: CSAREMADQETQYF. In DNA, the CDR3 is TGCAGTGCTAGGGAGATGGCAGATCAAGAGACCCAGTACTTC.

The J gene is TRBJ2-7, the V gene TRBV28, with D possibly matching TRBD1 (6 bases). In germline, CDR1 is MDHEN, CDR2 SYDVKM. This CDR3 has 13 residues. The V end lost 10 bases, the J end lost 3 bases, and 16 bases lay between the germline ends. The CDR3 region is CATNSGTNYEQYF. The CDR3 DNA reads TGTGCCACCAACTCCGGGACAAACTACGAGCAGTACTTC.

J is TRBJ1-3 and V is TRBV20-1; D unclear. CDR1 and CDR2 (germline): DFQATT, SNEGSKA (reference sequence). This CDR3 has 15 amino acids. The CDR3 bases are TGCAGCGCGGGTGATCCCCTCCAATCTGGAAACACCATATATTTT. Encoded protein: CSAGDPLQSGNTIYF.

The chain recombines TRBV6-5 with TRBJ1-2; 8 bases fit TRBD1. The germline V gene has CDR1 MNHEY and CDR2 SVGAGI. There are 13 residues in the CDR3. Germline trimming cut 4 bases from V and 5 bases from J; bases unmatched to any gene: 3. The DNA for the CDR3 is TGTGCCAGCAGTTTTGACAGGGGATATGGCTACACCTTC. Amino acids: CASSFDRGYGYTF.

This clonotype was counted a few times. The CDR3 nucleotides read TGTGCCAGCAGCTTAGCTACCCAAACCAATGAGCAGTTCTTC. Protein: CASSLATQTNEQFF. The gene calls are TRBV11-2 and TRBJ2-1; D gene unclear. Germline-derived CDR1 and CDR2 are SGHAT and FQNNGV. This CDR3 has 14 amino acids. Between the trimmed V and J ends, which lost 1 base and 6 bases, there was a span of 10 bases.

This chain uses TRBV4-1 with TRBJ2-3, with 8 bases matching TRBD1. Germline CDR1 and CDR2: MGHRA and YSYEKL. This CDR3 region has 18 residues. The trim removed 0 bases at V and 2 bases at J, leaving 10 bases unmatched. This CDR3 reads CASSQDFAGRGPTDTQYF. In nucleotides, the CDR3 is TGCGCCAGCAGCCAAGATTTCGCAGGCAGGGGGCCCACAGATACGCAGTATTTT.